This note documents a single T cell receptor (beta chain) sequence. The data were taken from a study of blood T cell repertoires in COVID-19. TCRdb's copy holds only in-frame clones and misses some; the assay was immunoSEQ multiplex PCR. Found here are some 180,000 clones, 79% of them singletons; the top ten hold 15% to 20%. The CDR3 covers 14 residues. After removal of 4 bases from V and 4 bases from J, the junction contained 5 bases not matched to a gene. Per germline, CDR1 MDHEN and CDR2 SYDVKM. The sample was PBMCs or T cells enriched from blood (not recorded which). The receptor's source is a woman between 65 and 79 years old in a cohort exposed to, infected with or recovered from COVID-19 (not recorded which). V is TRBV28 and J is TRBJ1-2; 8 bases fit TRBD1. For the CDR3, the DNA is TGTGCCAGCAGTTACACGCAGGGGGCCTATGGCTACACCTTC. Protein sequence: CASSYTQGAYGYTF.